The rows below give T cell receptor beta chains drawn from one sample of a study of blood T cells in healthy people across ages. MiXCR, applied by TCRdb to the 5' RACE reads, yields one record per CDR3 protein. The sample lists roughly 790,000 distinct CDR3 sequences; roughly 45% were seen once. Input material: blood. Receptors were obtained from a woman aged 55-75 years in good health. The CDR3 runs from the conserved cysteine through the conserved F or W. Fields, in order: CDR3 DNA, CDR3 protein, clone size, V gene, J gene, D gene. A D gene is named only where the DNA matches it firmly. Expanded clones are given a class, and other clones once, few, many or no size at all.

CDR3nt: TGTGCCAGCAGTCTAGACAGAAGATACGAGCAGTACTTC
CDR3aa: CASSLDRRYEQYF
abundance: .
v_gene: TRBV12-3/TRBV12-4
j_gene: TRBJ2-7
d_gene: .

CDR3nt: TGCGCCAGCAGTGCCAATTCCGATCGGTGGGAGCAGTACTTC
CDR3aa: CASSANSDRWEQYF
abundance: few
v_gene: TRBV5-1
j_gene: TRBJ2-5
d_gene: .

CDR3nt: TGTGCCAGCAGCTTTCACCGGGACGCTTCCTACGAGCAGTACTTC
CDR3aa: CASSFHRDASYEQYF
abundance: .
v_gene: TRBV11-1
j_gene: TRBJ2-7
d_gene: .

CDR3nt: TGCAGTGCTCCATTAAGGAAGGGGGCTGTCACCGGGGAGCTGTTTTTT
CDR3aa: CSAPLRKGAVTGELFF
abundance: .
v_gene: TRBV20-1
j_gene: TRBJ2-2
d_gene: TRBD1

CDR3nt: TGTGCCAGCAGCCGAGGGGGGCACACAGATACGCAGTATTTT
CDR3aa: CASSRGGHTDTQYF
abundance: .
v_gene: TRBV7-2
j_gene: TRBJ2-3
d_gene: .

CDR3nt: TGCAGCGTGGGGACAGGGGTGGACGGCTACACCTTC
CDR3aa: CSVGTGVDGYTF
abundance: once
v_gene: TRBV29-1
j_gene: TRBJ1-2
d_gene: TRBD1

CDR3nt: TGTGCCAGCAGTTTAGCAGGGCCTGGAAACACCATATATTTT
CDR3aa: CASSLAGPGNTIYF
abundance: .
v_gene: TRBV12-3/TRBV12-4
j_gene: TRBJ1-3
d_gene: .

CDR3nt: TGTGCCAGCAGCTCATGGGACCGACTCACAGATACGCAGTATTTT
CDR3aa: CASSSWDRLTDTQYF
abundance: .
v_gene: TRBV11-2
j_gene: TRBJ2-3
d_gene: .

CDR3nt: TGCGCCAGCAGCCAAGGGACAGGGGGCACCTACGAGCAGTACTTC
CDR3aa: CASSQGTGGTYEQYF
abundance: .
v_gene: TRBV4-1
j_gene: TRBJ2-7
d_gene: TRBD1

CDR3nt: TGTGCCAGCAGTGGACAATTTACCACAGATACGCAGTATTTT
CDR3aa: CASSGQFTTDTQYF
abundance: .
v_gene: TRBV6-6
j_gene: TRBJ2-3
d_gene: .

CDR3nt: TGTGCCATCAGTATATATAGCGATGAGCAGTTCTTC
CDR3aa: CAISIYSDEQFF
abundance: .
v_gene: TRBV10-3
j_gene: TRBJ2-1
d_gene: .